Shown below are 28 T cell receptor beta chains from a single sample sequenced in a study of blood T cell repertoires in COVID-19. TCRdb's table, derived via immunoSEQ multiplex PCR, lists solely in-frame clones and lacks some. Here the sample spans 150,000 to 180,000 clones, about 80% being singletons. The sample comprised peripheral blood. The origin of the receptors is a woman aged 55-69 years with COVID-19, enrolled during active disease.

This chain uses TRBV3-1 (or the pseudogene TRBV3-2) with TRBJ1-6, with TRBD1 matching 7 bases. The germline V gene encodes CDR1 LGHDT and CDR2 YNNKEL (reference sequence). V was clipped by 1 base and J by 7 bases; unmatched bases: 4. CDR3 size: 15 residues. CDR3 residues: CASSQGRGQNSPLHF. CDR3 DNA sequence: TGTGCCAGCAGCCAAGGAAGGGGGCAAAATTCACCCCTCCACTTT.

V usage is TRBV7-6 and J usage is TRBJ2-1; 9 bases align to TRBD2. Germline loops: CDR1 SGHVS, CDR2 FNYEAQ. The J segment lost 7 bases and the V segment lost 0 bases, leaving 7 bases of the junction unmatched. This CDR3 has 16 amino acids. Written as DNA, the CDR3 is TGTGCCAGCAGCTTAGCGTCTAGCGGGAAGGGTAATGAGCAGTTCTTC. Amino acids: CASSLASSGKGNEQFF.

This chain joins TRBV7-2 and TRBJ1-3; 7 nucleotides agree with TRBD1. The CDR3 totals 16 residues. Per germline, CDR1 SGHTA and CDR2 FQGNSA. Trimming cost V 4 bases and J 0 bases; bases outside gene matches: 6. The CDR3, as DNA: TGTGCCAGCAGCTCCGGGACAGTCCGCTCTGGAAACACCATATATTTT. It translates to CASSSGTVRSGNTIYF.

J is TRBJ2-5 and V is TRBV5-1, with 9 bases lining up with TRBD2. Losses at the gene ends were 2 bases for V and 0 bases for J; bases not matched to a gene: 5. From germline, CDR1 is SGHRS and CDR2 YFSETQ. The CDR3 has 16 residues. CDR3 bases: TGCGCCAGCAGCTTACTAGCGGGCGCGTACCAAGAGACCCAGTACTTC. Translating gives CASSLLAGAYQETQYF.

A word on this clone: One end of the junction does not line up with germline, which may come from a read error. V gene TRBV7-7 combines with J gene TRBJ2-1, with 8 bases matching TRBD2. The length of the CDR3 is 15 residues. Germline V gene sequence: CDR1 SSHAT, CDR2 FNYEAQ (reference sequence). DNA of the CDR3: TGTGCTAGCAGCTTCGGTCTAGCGGGTAGGAATGAGCAGTTCTTC. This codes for CASSFGLAGRNEQFF.

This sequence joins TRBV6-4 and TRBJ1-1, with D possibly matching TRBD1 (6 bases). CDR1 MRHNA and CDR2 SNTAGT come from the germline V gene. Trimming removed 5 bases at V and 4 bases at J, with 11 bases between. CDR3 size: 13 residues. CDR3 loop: CASSKRGGTEAFF. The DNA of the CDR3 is TGTGCCAGCAGTAAAAGGGGGGGCACTGAAGCTTTCTTT.

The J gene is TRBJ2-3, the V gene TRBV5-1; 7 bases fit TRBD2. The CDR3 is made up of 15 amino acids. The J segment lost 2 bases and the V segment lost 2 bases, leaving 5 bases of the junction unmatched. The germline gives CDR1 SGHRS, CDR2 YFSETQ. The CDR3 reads CASSFGGSHTDTQYF. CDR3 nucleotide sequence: TGCGCCAGCAGCTTCGGGGGGAGTCACACAGATACGCAGTATTTT.

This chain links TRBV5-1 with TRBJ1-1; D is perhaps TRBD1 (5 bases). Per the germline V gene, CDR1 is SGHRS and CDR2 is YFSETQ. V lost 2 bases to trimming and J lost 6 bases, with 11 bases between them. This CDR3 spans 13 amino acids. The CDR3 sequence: CASSLGPRAEAFF. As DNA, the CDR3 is TGCGCCAGCAGCTTAGGGCCCAGGGCTGAAGCTTTCTTT.

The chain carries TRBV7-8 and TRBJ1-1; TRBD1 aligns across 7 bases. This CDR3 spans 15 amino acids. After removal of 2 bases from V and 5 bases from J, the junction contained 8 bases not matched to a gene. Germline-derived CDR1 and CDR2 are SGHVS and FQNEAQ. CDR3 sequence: CASSLRDRVTTEAFF. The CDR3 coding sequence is TGTGCCAGCAGCTTAAGAGACAGGGTGACGACTGAAGCTTTCTTT. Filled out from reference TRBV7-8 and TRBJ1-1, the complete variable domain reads GAGVSQSPRYKVAKRGQDVALRCDPISGHVSLFWYQQALGQGPEFLTYFQNEAQLDKSGLPSDRFFAERPEGSVSTLKIQRTQQEDSAVYLCASSLRDRVTTEAFFGQGTRLTVV.

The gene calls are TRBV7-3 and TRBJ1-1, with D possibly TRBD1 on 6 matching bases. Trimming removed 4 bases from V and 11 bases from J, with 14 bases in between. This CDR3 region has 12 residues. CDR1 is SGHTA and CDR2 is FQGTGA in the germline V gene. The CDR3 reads CASSSSQGNAFF. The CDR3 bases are TGTGCCAGCAGCTCCTCTCAGGGGAATGCTTTCTTT.

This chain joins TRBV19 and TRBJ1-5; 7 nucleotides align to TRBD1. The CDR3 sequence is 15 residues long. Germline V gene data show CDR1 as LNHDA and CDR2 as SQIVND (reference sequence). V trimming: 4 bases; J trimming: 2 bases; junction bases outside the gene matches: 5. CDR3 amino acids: CASSRRGTGNQPQHF. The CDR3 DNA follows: TGTGCCAGTAGTAGACGAGGGACAGGCAATCAGCCCCAGCATTTT.

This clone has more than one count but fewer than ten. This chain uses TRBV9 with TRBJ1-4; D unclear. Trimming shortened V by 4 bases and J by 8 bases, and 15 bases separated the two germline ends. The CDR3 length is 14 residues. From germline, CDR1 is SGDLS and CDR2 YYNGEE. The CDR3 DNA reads TGTGCCAGCAGCACCACGCCGGGGAGGGAAAAACTGTTTTTT. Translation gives CASSTTPGREKLFF.

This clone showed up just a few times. The CDR3: CASSLAETQYF. CDR3 sequence (DNA): TGCGCCAGCAGCTTGGCTGAGACCCAGTACTTC. The chain combines TRBV5-1 with TRBJ2-5, with D uncertain. The V and J ends lost 0 bases and 5 bases respectively, with 2 bases between them. CDR3 size: 11 residues. Germline V gene sequence: CDR1 SGHRS, CDR2 YFSETQ. Filled out from reference TRBV5-1 and TRBJ2-5, the complete variable domain reads KAGVTQTPRYLIKTRGQQVTLSCSPISGHRSVSWYQQTPGQGLQFLFEYFSETQRNKGNFPGRFSGRQFSNSRSEMNVSTLELGDSALYLCASSLAETQYFGPGTRLLVL.

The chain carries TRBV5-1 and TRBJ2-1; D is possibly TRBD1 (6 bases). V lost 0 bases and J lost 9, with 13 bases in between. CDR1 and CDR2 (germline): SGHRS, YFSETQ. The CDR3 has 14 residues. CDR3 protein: CASSLVQGRTEQFF. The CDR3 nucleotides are TGCGCCAGCAGCTTGGTACAGGGCAGGACTGAGCAGTTCTTC.

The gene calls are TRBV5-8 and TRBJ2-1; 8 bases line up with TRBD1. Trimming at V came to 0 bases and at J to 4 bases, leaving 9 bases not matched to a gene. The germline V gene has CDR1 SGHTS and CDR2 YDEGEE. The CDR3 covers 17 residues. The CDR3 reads CASSLALTRDRYNEQFF. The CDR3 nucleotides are TGTGCCAGCAGCTTGGCTCTTACGCGGGACAGGTACAATGAGCAGTTCTTC.

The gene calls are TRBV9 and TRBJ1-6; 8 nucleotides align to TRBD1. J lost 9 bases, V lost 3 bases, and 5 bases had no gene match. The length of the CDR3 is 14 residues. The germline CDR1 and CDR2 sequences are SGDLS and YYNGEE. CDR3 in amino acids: CASSGQGLTSPLHF. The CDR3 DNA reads TGTGCCAGCAGCGGACAGGGGTTGACTTCACCCCTCCACTTT. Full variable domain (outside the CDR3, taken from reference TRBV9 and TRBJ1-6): DSGVTQTPKHLITATGQRVTLRCSPRSGDLSVYWYQQSLDQGLQFLIQYYNGEERAKGNILERFSAQQFPDLHSELNLSSLELGDSALYFCASSGQGLTSPLHFGNGTRLTVT.

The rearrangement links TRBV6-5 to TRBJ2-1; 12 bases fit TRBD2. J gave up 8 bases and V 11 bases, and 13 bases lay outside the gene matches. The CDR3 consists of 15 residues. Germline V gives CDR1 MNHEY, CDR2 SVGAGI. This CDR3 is CAARGSSGGADEQFF. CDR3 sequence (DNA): TGTGCCGCAAGGGGATCTAGCGGGGGGGCGGATGAGCAGTTCTTC.

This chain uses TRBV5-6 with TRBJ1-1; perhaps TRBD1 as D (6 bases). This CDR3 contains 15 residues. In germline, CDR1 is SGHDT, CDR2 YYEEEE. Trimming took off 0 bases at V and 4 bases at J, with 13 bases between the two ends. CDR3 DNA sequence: TGTGCCAGCAGCTTGGTTCAGGGGTGGGTCACTGAAGCTTTCTTT. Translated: CASSLVQGWVTEAFF.

The DNA of the CDR3 is TGTGCCAGCAGCTTATCCAAGGGGGAGGGGAGGACCGGGGAGCTGTTTTTT. It translates to CASSLSKGEGRTGELFF. This chain uses TRBV11-2 with TRBJ2-2; TRBD2 is a possible D gene (7 bases). The CDR3 runs to 17 residues. Trimming removed 2 bases at V and 5 bases at J, with 18 bases between. Germline CDR1 reads SGHAT; CDR2 reads FQNNGV.

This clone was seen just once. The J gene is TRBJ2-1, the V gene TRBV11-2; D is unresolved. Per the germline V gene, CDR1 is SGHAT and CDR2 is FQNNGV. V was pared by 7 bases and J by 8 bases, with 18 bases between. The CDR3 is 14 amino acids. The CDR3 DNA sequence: TGTGCCAGCAACCCTCACCCCCTGGGCTATGAGCAGTTCTTC. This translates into CASNPHPLGYEQFF.

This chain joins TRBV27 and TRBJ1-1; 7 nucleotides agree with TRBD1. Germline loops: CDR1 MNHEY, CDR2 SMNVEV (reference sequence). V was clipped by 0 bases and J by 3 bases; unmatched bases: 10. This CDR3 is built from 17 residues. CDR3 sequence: CASSLSLPTGLYTEAFF. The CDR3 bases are TGTGCCAGCAGTTTATCTCTCCCGACAGGGCTGTACACTGAAGCTTTCTTT.

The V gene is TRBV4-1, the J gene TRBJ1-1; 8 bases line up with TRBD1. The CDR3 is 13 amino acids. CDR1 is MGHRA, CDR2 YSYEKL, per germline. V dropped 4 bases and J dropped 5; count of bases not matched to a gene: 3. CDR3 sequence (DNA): TGCGCCAGCAGCCTGACAGGGGAAACTGAAGCTTTCTTT. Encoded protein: CASSLTGETEAFF.

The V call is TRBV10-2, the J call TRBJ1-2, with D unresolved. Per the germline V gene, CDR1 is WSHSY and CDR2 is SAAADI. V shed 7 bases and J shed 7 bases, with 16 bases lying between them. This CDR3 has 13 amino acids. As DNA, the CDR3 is TGCGCCAGCACCGCGAGGAAGGAAGGTGGCTACACCTTC. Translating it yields CASTARKEGGYTF.

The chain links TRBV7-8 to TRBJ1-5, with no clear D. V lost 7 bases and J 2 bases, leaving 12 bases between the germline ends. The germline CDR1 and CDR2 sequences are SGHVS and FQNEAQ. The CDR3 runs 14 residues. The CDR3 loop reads CASKRGGGNQPQHF. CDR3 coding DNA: TGTGCCAGCAAAAGAGGAGGCGGCAATCAGCCCCAGCATTTT.

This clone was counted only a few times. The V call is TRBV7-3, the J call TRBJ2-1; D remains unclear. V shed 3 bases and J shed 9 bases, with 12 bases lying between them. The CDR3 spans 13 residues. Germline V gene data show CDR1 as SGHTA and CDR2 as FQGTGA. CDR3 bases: TGTGCCAGCAGCTTGGCGGCATCTGGTGAGCAGTTCTTC. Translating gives CASSLAASGEQFF.

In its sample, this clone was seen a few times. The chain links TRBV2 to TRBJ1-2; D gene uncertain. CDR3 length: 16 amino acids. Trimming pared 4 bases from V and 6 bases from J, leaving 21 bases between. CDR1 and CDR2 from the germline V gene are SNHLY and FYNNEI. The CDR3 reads CASSAERSGSGHGYTF. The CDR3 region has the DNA TGTGCCAGCAGTGCAGAGCGTTCGGGGAGCGGGCATGGCTACACCTTC.

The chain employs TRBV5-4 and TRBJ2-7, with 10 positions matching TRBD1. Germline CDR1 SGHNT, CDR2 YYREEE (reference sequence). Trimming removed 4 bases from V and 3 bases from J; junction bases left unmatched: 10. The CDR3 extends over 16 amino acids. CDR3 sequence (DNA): TGTGCCAGCAGCCCCTTCCGGGACAGGGGAAACTACGAGCAGTACTTC. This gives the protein CASSPFRDRGNYEQYF.

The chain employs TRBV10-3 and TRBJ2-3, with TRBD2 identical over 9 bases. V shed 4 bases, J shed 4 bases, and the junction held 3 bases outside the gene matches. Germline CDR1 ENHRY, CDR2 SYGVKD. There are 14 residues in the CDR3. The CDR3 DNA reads TGTGCCATCAGTGGGTTAGCGGGAGCAGATACGCAGTATTTT. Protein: CAISGLAGADTQYF.